The next 11 T cell receptor beta chains were all read from a single sample in a study of shared clonotypes between healthy human individuals. TCRdb's table, derived via immunoSEQ multiplex PCR, lists solely in-frame clones and lacks some. The sample contains 980,000 or so clones, around three quarters of which appear only once. Input material: memory CD4+ T cells sorted from blood. Subset noted: CD45RA-negative fraction. Receptor source: a young man in good health.

V and J are TRBV2 and TRBJ2-3; tentatively, D is TRBD2 (5 bases). CDR1 is SNHLY, CDR2 FYNNEI, per germline. Trimming shortened V by 0 bases and J by 1 base, and 14 bases separated the two germline ends. This CDR3 has 17 residues. The CDR3, as DNA: TGTGCCAGCAGTGAAGCGCTTCGGAGGTCTCGCACAGATACGCAGTATTTT. Its translation: CASSEALRRSRTDTQYF.

J is TRBJ2-7 and V is TRBV28; the D gene is possibly TRBD1 (6 bases). CDR3 size: 15 residues. Germline CDR1 MDHEN, CDR2 SYDVKM. The ends were cut back, 6 bases at V and 6 bases at J, with 21 bases in the middle. Here the CDR3 reads CASSSRFGQRAEQYF. The CDR3, as DNA: TGTGCCAGCAGCTCCCGATTTGGACAGAGGGCCGAGCAGTACTTC.

This chain joins TRBV2 and TRBJ1-6, with 7 positions matching TRBD1. The CDR3 runs 14 residues. Germline loops: CDR1 SNHLY, CDR2 FYNNEI. With V trimmed by 4 bases and J by 7 bases, 4 bases remained unmatched. The DNA of the CDR3 is TGTGCCAGCAGTGGAGGGGGCCGGAATTCACCCCTCCACTTT. It is translated as CASSGGGRNSPLHF.

The CDR3 DNA reads as TGTGCCAGCAGGAAGGAGATGAACACTGAAGCTTTCTTT. It translates to CASRKEMNTEAFF. The chain couples TRBV7-2 to TRBJ1-1; D gene uncertain. V dropped 6 bases and J dropped 0 bases, with 8 bases sitting between them. This CDR3 contains 13 residues. From germline, CDR1 is SGHTA and CDR2 FQGNSA.

The chain combines TRBV2 with TRBJ2-3; 8 nucleotides line up with TRBD2. The junction had 1 base not matched to a gene; V was cut back by 8 bases and J by 0 bases. Germline CDR1 SNHLY, CDR2 FYNNEI. The CDR3 is 13 amino acids. CDR3 in amino acids: CASRGGSTDTQYF. CDR3 bases: TGTGCCAGCCGGGGGGGAAGCACAGATACGCAGTATTTT.

The CDR3 reads CASSPASGSGGTDTQYF. CDR3 sequence (DNA): TGCGCCAGCAGCCCGGCTAGCGGGAGCGGGGGCACAGATACGCAGTATTTT. This chain joins TRBV5-1 and TRBJ2-3; 10 nucleotides agree with TRBD2. Germline V CDR1 and CDR2: SGHRS, YFSETQ. This CDR3 is built from 17 residues. V lost 4 bases and J lost 1; bases outside the gene matches: 9.

CDR3 coding DNA: TGTGCCAGCAGTTTAACAGTCCCCTACGAGCAGTACTTC. Its protein is CASSLTVPYEQYF. The chain employs TRBV28 and TRBJ2-7; no clear D. This CDR3 region has 13 residues. Trimming removed 2 bases from V and 2 bases from J, with 7 bases in between. CDR1 and CDR2 from the germline V gene are MDHEN and SYDVKM.

This chain connects TRBV6-6 to TRBJ1-1; weak D call: TRBD1 (5 bases). Germline CDR1 is MNHNY and CDR2 is SVGAGI (reference sequence). CDR3 length: 15 residues. The V end lost 6 bases, the J end lost 3 bases, and 17 bases lay between the germline ends. The CDR3, as DNA: TGTGCCAGCAGCCCCTGGCAGGGATCATACACTGAAGCTTTCTTT. Translation: CASSPWQGSYTEAFF.

V and J are TRBV5-4 and TRBJ2-1, with D possibly matching TRBD2 (6 bases). Germline CDR1 SGHNT, CDR2 YYREEE (reference sequence). V was shortened by 0 bases and J by 0 bases, with 10 bases between the two germline ends. The CDR3 is made up of 16 amino acids. The CDR3 DNA reads as TGTGCCAGCAGCTTGGGGGGGGTAACCTCCTACAATGAGCAGTTCTTC. This sequence encodes CASSLGGVTSYNEQFF.

The chain employs TRBV10-3 and TRBJ1-6; D not resolved. CDR1 and CDR2 from the germline V gene are ENHRY and SYGVKD. CDR3 length equals 13 residues. Trimming shortened V by 8 bases and J by 6 bases, and 11 bases separated the two germline ends. This CDR3 is CAIEENRNSPLHF. CDR3 coding DNA: TGTGCCATCGAGGAAAACCGTAATTCACCCCTCCACTTT.

This clone was recorded once. The V gene is TRBV12-5, the J gene TRBJ2-7; 8 nucleotides align to TRBD1. Germline V gene sequence: CDR1 LGHNT, CDR2 FRNRAP. The CDR3 has 15 residues. The V gene end was trimmed by 0 bases and the J gene end by 4 bases; junction bases not matched to a gene: 5. The CDR3 DNA follows: TGTGCTAGTGGTTTGGTACCAGGGGGCGGGTACGAGCAGTACTTC. It specifies CASGLVPGGGYEQYF.